This entry is about one T cell receptor delta chain. The protein recorded in TCRdb matches a much larger clone and deviates from this DNA's translation at residue 10, suggesting a read error; the protein here is obtained by translating the DNA. The data were obtained in a study of gamma-delta T cells after stem cell transplantation. TCRdb re-called the RT-PCR reads with CATT. The sample includes 1,300 or so delta-chain clones, approximately 2.7% of them seen just once. V lost 3 bases to trimming and J lost 0 bases, with 28 bases between them. The V gene's germline CDR1 is GEAIGNYY and CDR2 EKD. The CDR3 has 20 amino acids.

The sample comprised gamma-delta T cells. This chain links TRDV2 with TRDJ1; the D gene could be TRDD2 or TRDD3 (5 bases each). The source of this sequence is a human donor. It is not recorded whose cells these are; they may come from a transplant donor. The CDR3 nucleotides read TGTGCCTGTGACGGAATTGCGCCTACGGTACCTGTACTGGACACCGATAAACTCATCTTT. It specifies CACDGIAPTVPVLDTDKLIF.